Listed below are T cell receptor beta chains from one sample, sequenced in a study of T cell responses to AZD1222 COVID-19 vaccine. Sequenced by immunoSEQ multiplex PCR; TCRdb stores in-frame clones only, minus some. The sample yields more than 150,000 clones, around 90% seen once. Source: peripheral blood, taken on day 0 of AZD1222 vaccination. The receptors were sampled from an adult in good health. The CDR3 runs from the conserved cysteine through the conserved F or W. The D gene is left open where the match is weak. Size values are once, few and many counts, or a class for expanded clones, and some rows have none.

d_gene: -; abundance: -; j_gene: TRBJ1-5; v_gene: TRBV19; CDR3aa: CASSILWQSNQPQHF; CDR3nt: TGTGCCAGTAGTATCTTGTGGCAGAGCAATCAGCCCCAGCATTTT
d_gene: TRBD2; abundance: -; j_gene: TRBJ2-3; v_gene: TRBV5-6; CDR3aa: CASSPGTSVFDTQYF; CDR3nt: TGTGCCAGCAGCCCCGGGACTAGCGTCTTCGATACGCAGTATTTT
d_gene: -; abundance: once; j_gene: TRBJ1-2; v_gene: TRBV5-1; CDR3aa: CASRSPLTNYGYTF; CDR3nt: TGCGCCAGCAGGTCACCCTTGACTAACTATGGCTACACCTTC
d_gene: TRBD2; abundance: -; j_gene: TRBJ2-1; v_gene: TRBV27; CDR3aa: CASSLFLLANSYNEQFF; CDR3nt: TGTGCCAGCAGTTTATTCCTACTAGCGAACTCCTACAATGAGCAGTTCTTC
d_gene: -; abundance: -; j_gene: TRBJ1-3; v_gene: TRBV30; CDR3aa: CAWSFLDRTSGNTIYF; CDR3nt: TGTGCCTGGAGTTTTCTAGACAGGACCAGCGGAAACACCATATATTTT
d_gene: TRBD1; abundance: -; j_gene: TRBJ1-3; v_gene: TRBV4-1; CDR3aa: CASSQLTGGSGNTIYF; CDR3nt: TGCGCCAGCAGCCAACTGACAGGGGGCTCTGGAAACACCATATATTTT
d_gene: -; abundance: -; j_gene: TRBJ1-6; v_gene: TRBV3-1/TRBV3-2; CDR3aa: CASSQDLQGNSPLHF; CDR3nt: TGTGCCAGCAGCCAAGATCTTCAGGGAAATTCACCCCTCCACTTT
d_gene: -; abundance: -; j_gene: TRBJ1-1; v_gene: TRBV27; CDR3aa: CASTTSGIKNSGAEAFF; CDR3nt: TGTGCCAGCACCACCTCCGGGATTAAGAACTCGGGCGCTGAAGCTTTCTTT
d_gene: -; abundance: -; j_gene: TRBJ1-2; v_gene: TRBV19; CDR3aa: CASSIRYTAIGYTF; CDR3nt: TGTGCCAGTAGTATTCGATACACCGCCATTGGCTACACCTTC
d_gene: -; abundance: -; j_gene: TRBJ2-1; v_gene: TRBV29-1; CDR3aa: CSVEVSRGSLSSYNEQFF; CDR3nt: TGCAGCGTTGAAGTGTCGAGGGGGAGCCTGAGCTCCTACAATGAGCAGTTCTTC
d_gene: -; abundance: -; j_gene: TRBJ2-1; v_gene: TRBV4-2; CDR3aa: CASSAGQYNEQFF; CDR3nt: TGTGCCAGCAGCGCGGGACAGTACAATGAGCAGTTCTTC
d_gene: -; abundance: -; j_gene: TRBJ1-6; v_gene: TRBV6-5; CDR3aa: CASAREHPYNSPLHF; CDR3nt: TGTGCCAGTGCGCGGGAGCACCCCTATAATTCACCCCTCCACTTT
d_gene: TRBD1; abundance: -; j_gene: TRBJ1-1; v_gene: TRBV28; CDR3aa: CASSLLDRLNTEAFF; CDR3nt: TGTGCCAGCAGTTTACTGGACAGGTTGAACACTGAAGCTTTCTTT
d_gene: TRBD1; abundance: -; j_gene: TRBJ1-1; v_gene: TRBV6-5; CDR3aa: CASSPGTGIAEAFF; CDR3nt: TGTGCCAGCAGCCCAGGGACAGGGATTGCGGAAGCTTTCTTT
d_gene: TRBD1; abundance: -; j_gene: TRBJ2-5; v_gene: TRBV6-6; CDR3aa: CASSYSRGGETQYF; CDR3nt: TGTGCCAGCAGTTACTCAAGAGGGGGCGAGACCCAGTACTTC
d_gene: TRBD1; abundance: -; j_gene: TRBJ1-5; v_gene: TRBV28; CDR3aa: CASSSPAGTAGRAQHF; CDR3nt: TGTGCCAGCAGTTCCCCAGCCGGGACAGCAGGTAGAGCCCAGCATTTT
d_gene: -; abundance: -; j_gene: TRBJ2-3; v_gene: TRBV6-5; CDR3aa: CASGRERSSTDTQYF; CDR3nt: TGTGCCAGCGGAAGGGAAAGATCTAGCACAGATACGCAGTATTTT
d_gene: -; abundance: -; j_gene: TRBJ2-2; v_gene: TRBV9; CDR3aa: CASRTTGDTGELFF; CDR3nt: TGTGCCAGCAGGACGACAGGAGACACCGGGGAGCTGTTTTTT
d_gene: TRBD1; abundance: -; j_gene: TRBJ2-2; v_gene: TRBV25-1; CDR3aa: CASRRDRGIGELFF; CDR3nt: TGTGCCAGCAGACGGGACAGGGGTATCGGGGAGCTGTTTTTT
d_gene: -; abundance: few; j_gene: TRBJ2-5; v_gene: TRBV20-1; CDR3aa: CSARTQETQYF; CDR3nt: TGCAGTGCTAGAACTCAAGAGACCCAGTACTTC
d_gene: -; abundance: -; j_gene: TRBJ1-6; v_gene: TRBV28; CDR3aa: CASTLSSSYNSPLHF; CDR3nt: TGTGCCAGCACCCTAAGCAGCTCCTATAATTCACCCCTCCACTTT
d_gene: -; abundance: -; j_gene: TRBJ2-1; v_gene: TRBV7-2; CDR3aa: CASSPTWGSSYNEQFF; CDR3nt: TGTGCCAGCAGCCCCACGTGGGGAAGCTCCTACAATGAGCAGTTCTTC
d_gene: TRBD1; abundance: -; j_gene: TRBJ2-7; v_gene: TRBV24-1; CDR3aa: CATSDSTSGQGRYEQYF; CDR3nt: TGTGCCACCAGTGATTCAACATCGGGACAGGGACGCTACGAGCAGTACTTC
d_gene: -; abundance: -; j_gene: TRBJ1-3; v_gene: TRBV7-9; CDR3aa: CASSFDSALGNTIYF; CDR3nt: TGTGCCAGCAGCTTCGACAGTGCCCTAGGCAACACCATATATTTT
d_gene: TRBD2; abundance: -; j_gene: TRBJ2-3; v_gene: TRBV11-2; CDR3aa: CASSPSGLGDTQYF; CDR3nt: TGTGCCAGCAGCCCTAGCGGGTTAGGGGATACGCAGTATTTT
d_gene: -; abundance: -; j_gene: TRBJ2-7; v_gene: TRBV25-1; CDR3aa: CASSVRDGSYEQYF; CDR3nt: TGTGCCAGCAGTGTCCGGGACGGCTCCTACGAGCAGTACTTC
d_gene: -; abundance: -; j_gene: TRBJ1-2; v_gene: TRBV21-1; CDR3aa: CASSRRGQISHGYTF; CDR3nt: TGTGCCAGCAGTAGGAGAGGACAGATTTCTCATGGCTACACCTTC
d_gene: TRBD1; abundance: once; j_gene: TRBJ1-2; v_gene: TRBV20-1; CDR3aa: CSAQIQGATF; CDR3nt: TGCAGTGCTCAGATACAGGGGGCCACCTTC
d_gene: TRBD1; abundance: -; j_gene: TRBJ1-5; v_gene: TRBV6-2/TRBV6-3; CDR3aa: CASSYMDRDQPQHF; CDR3nt: TGTGCCAGCAGTTATATGGACAGGGACCAGCCCCAGCATTTT
d_gene: TRBD1; abundance: once; j_gene: TRBJ1-2; v_gene: TRBV5-4; CDR3aa: CASKIQGDTHYGYTF; CDR3nt: TGTGCCAGCAAAATCCAGGGGGACACCCACTATGGCTACACCTTC
d_gene: TRBD1; abundance: once; j_gene: TRBJ1-2; v_gene: TRBV6-6; CDR3aa: CASSRRGQGFPEDGYTF; CDR3nt: TGTGCCAGCAGTCGCCGAGGACAGGGCTTCCCGGAGGATGGCTACACCTTC
d_gene: TRBD1; abundance: -; j_gene: TRBJ1-4; v_gene: TRBV18; CDR3aa: CASSPRQGKDEKLFF; CDR3nt: TGTGCCAGCTCACCGAGACAGGGCAAGGACGAAAAACTGTTTTTT
d_gene: TRBD1; abundance: -; j_gene: TRBJ1-2; v_gene: TRBV6-7; CDR3aa: CASRAPGQGIYLANYGYTF; CDR3nt: TGTGCCAGCAGGGCGCCGGGACAGGGTATTTACTTAGCTAACTATGGCTACACCTTC
d_gene: -; abundance: once; j_gene: TRBJ2-1; v_gene: TRBV2; CDR3aa: CASSGSLAVGGSYNEQFF; CDR3nt: TGTGCCAGCAGTGGCTCCTTAGCAGTAGGGGGCTCCTACAATGAGCAGTTCTTC